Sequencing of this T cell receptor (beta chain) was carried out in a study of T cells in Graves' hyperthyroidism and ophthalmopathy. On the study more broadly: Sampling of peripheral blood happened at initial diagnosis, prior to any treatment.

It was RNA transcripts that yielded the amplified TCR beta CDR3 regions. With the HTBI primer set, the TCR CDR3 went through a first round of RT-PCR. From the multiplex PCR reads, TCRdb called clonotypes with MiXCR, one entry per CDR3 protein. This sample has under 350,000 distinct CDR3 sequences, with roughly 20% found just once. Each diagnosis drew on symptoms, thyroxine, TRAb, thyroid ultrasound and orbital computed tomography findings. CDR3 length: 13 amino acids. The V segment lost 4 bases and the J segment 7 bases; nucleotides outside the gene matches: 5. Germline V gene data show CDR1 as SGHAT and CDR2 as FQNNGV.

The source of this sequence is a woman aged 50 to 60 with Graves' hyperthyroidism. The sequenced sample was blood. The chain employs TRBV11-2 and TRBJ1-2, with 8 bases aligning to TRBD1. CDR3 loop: CASSSGTGLGYTF. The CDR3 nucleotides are TGTGCCAGCAGCTCCGGGACAGGTCTTGGCTACACCTTC.